The 10 T cell receptor beta chains presented below share a single source sample, sequenced in a study of blood T cell repertoires in COVID-19. Profiled with immunoSEQ multiplex PCR; TCRdb holds only in-frame clones, not every one. The sample lists 140,000 to 150,000 clones, approximately 90% occurring once. The sample was peripheral blood. The receptors here all came from a man in his sixties with active or convalescent COVID-19.

This chain connects TRBV28 to TRBJ2-7, with D possibly matching TRBD2 (5 bases). The V and J ends lost 5 bases and 3 bases respectively, with 20 bases between them. CDR1 is MDHEN and CDR2 is SYDVKM in the germline V gene. The CDR3 consists of 16 residues. CDR3 coding DNA: TGTGCCAGCAGTCCCCCTGGCGGGCTCCTTCTCTACGAGCAGTACTTC. This translates into CASSPPGGLLLYEQYF.

V and J are TRBV28 and TRBJ1-5, with D possibly being TRBD1 (6 bases). V lost 5 bases and J 4 bases, leaving 6 bases between the germline ends. Germline CDR1 and CDR2: MDHEN and SYDVKM. The length of the CDR3 is 12 residues. The CDR3 protein is CASSTGNQPQHF. DNA of the CDR3: TGTGCCAGCAGTACAGGGAATCAGCCCCAGCATTTT.

CDR3 sequence: CASSLASGRMGQETQYF. CDR3 coding DNA: TGCGCCAGCAGCTTGGCTAGCGGGAGGATGGGCCAAGAGACCCAGTACTTC. The chain uses TRBV5-1 and TRBJ2-5, with TRBD2 matching over 11 bases. The CDR3 is made up of 17 amino acids. Trimming at V came to 0 bases and at J to 1 base, leaving 5 bases not matched to a gene. The germline V gene has CDR1 SGHRS and CDR2 YFSETQ.

V and J are TRBV18 and TRBJ1-1, with TRBD1 identical over 7 bases. The CDR3 loop spans 16 amino acids. The germline V gene encodes CDR1 KGHSH and CDR2 LQKENI. The junction had 8 bases not matched to a gene; V was cut back by 2 bases and J by 2 bases. CDR3 DNA sequence: TGTGCCAGCTCACCAGGGTTCGGGACAGCTAACACTGAAGCTTTCTTT. Residues: CASSPGFGTANTEAFF.

The chain couples TRBV7-9 to TRBJ1-4; possible D gene TRBD1, 5 bases. V shed 1 base and J shed 6 bases, with 12 bases lying between them. This CDR3 spans 15 amino acids. Germline lookup yields CDR1 SEHNR and CDR2 FQNEAQ (reference sequence). The CDR3 spells CASSLVGGSDEKLFF. In DNA form, the CDR3 reads TGTGCCAGCAGCTTAGTCGGGGGAAGCGATGAAAAACTGTTTTTT. Looking up the rest from reference TRBV7-9 and TRBJ1-4 gives the full variable domain: DTGVSQNPRHKITKRGQNVTFRCDPISEHNRLYWYRQTLGQGPEFLTYFQNEAQLEKSRLLSDRFSAERPKGSFSTLEIQRTEQGDSAMYLCASSLVGGSDEKLFFGSGTQLSVL.

The V and J genes are TRBV29-1 and TRBJ2-1; maybe TRBD1 (5 bases). Germline values: CDR1 SQVTM, CDR2 ANQGSEA. V was clipped by 2 bases and J by 9 bases, with 11 bases between them. This CDR3 is 12 amino acids long. DNA of the CDR3: TGCAGCGTTGAACTGTTTAGGGGTGAGCAGTTCTTC. It specifies CSVELFRGEQFF.

J is TRBJ2-1 and V is TRBV11-1; 9 nucleotides agree with TRBD2. The germline CDR1 and CDR2 sequences are SGHAT and FQDESV (reference sequence). The CDR3 runs to 16 residues. Trimming at V came to 3 bases and at J to 4 bases, leaving 7 bases not matched to a gene. The DNA for the CDR3 is TGTGCCAGCAGCTTGCCTAGCGGGATCGCTTACAATGAGCAGTTCTTC. This encodes CASSLPSGIAYNEQFF.

The V and J genes are TRBV21-1 and TRBJ2-4; TRBD1, the table's D call, was not compared with the DNA. TRBV21-1 represents a pseudogene. The CDR3 runs 20 residues. The CDR3 here is CASSLKNRGDRGVPKNIQYF. The CDR3 bases are TGTGCCAGCAGCCTCAAGAACAGGGGTGACAGGGGGGTACCCAAAAACATTCAGTACTTC.

This rearrangement joins TRBV9 to TRBJ1-1, with no clear D. Germline V gene data show CDR1 as SGDLS and CDR2 as YYNGEE. The CDR3 loop spans 14 amino acids. V gave up 4 bases and J gave up 5 bases, with 15 bases separating them. CDR3 in amino acids: CASSLSRGSTEAFF. DNA for the CDR3: TGTGCCAGCAGCCTCTCCCGCGGGAGTACTGAAGCTTTCTTT.

V is TRBV19 and J is TRBJ1-5, with D possibly matching TRBD1 (5 bases). There are 13 residues in the CDR3. Germline lookup yields CDR1 LNHDA and CDR2 SQIVND (reference sequence). Trimming removed 9 bases at V and 6 bases at J, with 15 bases between. The CDR3 region is CASHPLGGQPQHF. The CDR3 coding sequence is TGTGCCAGCCACCCCCTGGGGGGTCAGCCCCAGCATTTT.